Presented here are 8 T cell receptor beta chains from one specimen sequenced in a study of cytotoxic CD8 clonotypes in ibrutinib-treated CLL. Assay: immunoSEQ multiplex PCR; the TCRdb copy retains only in-frame clones and omits some. The sample lists approximately 97,000 clones; around 77% were seen once. The sample in question was PBMCs, obtained after 24 months of ibrutinib treatment. The receptors here all came from a human donor with chronic lymphocytic leukemia.

This chain uses TRBV7-3 with TRBJ2-3, with 9 bases identical to TRBD1. There are 14 residues in the CDR3. Looked up from germline, CDR1 is SGHTA and CDR2 is FQGTGA. V lost 5 bases to trimming and J lost 3 bases; unmatched junction nucleotides: 3. The CDR3 spells CASSLGQGTDTQYF. CDR3 DNA sequence: TGTGCCAGCAGCCTGGGACAGGGTACAGATACGCAGTATTTT.

V is TRBV10-3 and J is TRBJ1-3; D gene ambiguous. Germline CDR1 reads ENHRY; CDR2 reads SYGVKD. Trimming shortened V by 0 bases and J by 8 bases, and 5 bases separated the two germline ends. This CDR3 has 12 amino acids. As DNA, the CDR3 is TGTGCCATCAGTGAGTCAGGGTACACCATATATTTT. It encodes CAISESGYTIYF.

The rearrangement links TRBV5-1 to TRBJ1-4; the match to TRBD1 covers 7 bases. There are 16 residues in the CDR3. Germline CDR1 and CDR2: SGHRS and YFSETQ. V dropped 6 bases and J dropped 0; count of bases not matched to a gene: 8. CDR3 in DNA: TGCGCCAGCACCTCAGGGGGGGGTGCAACTAATGAAAAACTGTTTTTT. It specifies CASTSGGGATNEKLFF.

This chain links TRBV4-2 with TRBJ2-7; no reliable D call. This CDR3 has 12 residues. Trimming pared 0 bases from V and 7 bases from J, leaving 7 bases between. Germline CDR1 and CDR2: LGHNA and YNFKEQ. In nucleotides, the CDR3 is TGTGCCAGCAGCCAAGATATGGGGGAGCAGTACTTC. It translates to CASSQDMGEQYF.

This sequence joins TRBV27 and TRBJ1-1, with a possible D match to TRBD1 (6 bases). Germline lookup yields CDR1 MNHEY and CDR2 SMNVEV (reference sequence). V was trimmed by 3 bases and J by 6 bases, leaving 17 bases between them. The CDR3 runs 15 residues. CDR3 bases: TGTGCCAGCAGTTTCCCCCAGGGTTCAGGGGCTGAAGCTTTCTTT. It codes for CASSFPQGSGAEAFF.

The chain has TRBV11-2 and TRBJ2-7, with a tentative D call TRBD2 (5 bases). V was cut by 5 bases and J by 1 base, with 9 bases left in between. The CDR3 spans 13 residues. The germline CDR1 and CDR2 sequences are SGHAT and FQNNGV. The CDR3 DNA follows: TGTGCCAGCAGCATCCCGGGATCCTACGAGCAGTACTTC. Translated, it gives CASSIPGSYEQYF.

The J gene is TRBJ1-1, the V gene TRBV11-3; D uncertain. CDR3 length: 14 residues. Trimming removed 5 bases from V and 0 bases from J, with 10 bases in between. Germline values: CDR1 SGHNT, CDR2 YENEEA. The CDR3 region has the DNA TGTGCCAGCAGCGAGAGCTCACTGAACACTGAAGCTTTCTTT. Protein sequence: CASSESSLNTEAFF.

The V gene is TRBV28, the J gene TRBJ1-3, with 11 bases lining up with TRBD1. CDR3 size: 17 residues. J gave up 1 base and V 1 base, and 3 bases lay outside the gene matches. CDR1 is MDHEN, CDR2 SYDVKM, per germline. CDR3 region: CASSLSGTGGSGNTIYF. CDR3 DNA: TGTGCCAGCAGTTTATCCGGGACAGGGGGGTCTGGAAACACCATATATTTT.